A single sample is the source of the 9 T cell receptor beta chains below, sequenced in a study of shared clonotypes between healthy human individuals. The data were produced by immunoSEQ multiplex PCR, yet TCRdb's version contains in-frame clones alone and is incomplete. The sample consists of 2,100,000 or so clones, about 94% of them appearing once. The specimen sequenced was naive CD4+ T cells sorted from blood. As for subset: CD45RA+ positively selected. The receptors derive from a man between 18 and 29 years old in good health.

The chain uses TRBV4-3 and TRBJ2-5; D is perhaps TRBD1 (6 bases). The V gene lost 0 bases and the J gene lost 7 bases, with 12 bases spanning the gap. This CDR3 comprises 14 residues. CDR1 and CDR2 from the germline V gene are LGHNA and YSLEER. The CDR3 reads CASSQDSGVGTQYF. The CDR3 region has the DNA TGCGCCAGCAGCCAAGATTCAGGGGTTGGGACCCAGTACTTC.

In the case of this clone: Within the sample, other DNA sequences also encode this same CDR3. The V gene is TRBV10-3, the J gene TRBJ2-2; tentatively, D is TRBD1 (5 bases). The CDR3 spans 15 residues. V lost 0 bases, J lost 1 base, and 6 bases lay in between. Germline V lookup: CDR1 ENHRY, CDR2 SYGVKD. The DNA for the CDR3 is TGTGCCATCAGTGAGTCTAGGGGGAACACCGGGGAGCTGTTTTTT. Residues: CAISESRGNTGELFF.

The rearrangement links TRBV18 to TRBJ1-6; D uncertain. The CDR3 spans 19 residues. Trimming pared 3 bases from V and 10 bases from J, leaving 28 bases between. Germline lookup yields CDR1 KGHSH and CDR2 LQKENI. This CDR3 is CASSPTNNAPWQQKSPLHF. CDR3 nucleotide sequence: TGTGCCAGCTCACCGACGAACAATGCCCCGTGGCAGCAAAAATCACCCCTCCACTTT.

The chain couples TRBV6-4 to TRBJ1-6; no firm D call. Trimming cost V 7 bases and J 9 bases, with 10 bases left between them. The CDR3 is made up of 12 amino acids. Germline CDR1 is MRHNA and CDR2 is SNTAGT. The chain's CDR3 is CASIDIRSPLHF. The CDR3 coding sequence is TGTGCCAGCATCGACATCCGTTCACCCCTCCACTTT.

The chain recombines TRBV7-8 with TRBJ2-7; TRBD1 might be the D (5 bases). There are 15 residues in the CDR3. In germline, CDR1 is SGHVS, CDR2 FQNEAQ. Trimming pared 2 bases from V and 1 base from J, leaving 12 bases between. CDR3 sequence (DNA): TGTGCCAGCAGCTTAAAGGAGACAGCATCCTACGAGCAGTACTTC. Translation gives CASSLKETASYEQYF.

V usage is TRBV7-2 and J usage is TRBJ2-7; tentatively, D is TRBD1 (6 bases). CDR1 and CDR2 (germline): SGHTA, FQGNSA. V was pared by 3 bases and J by 2 bases, with 11 bases between. The CDR3 covers 14 residues. Written as DNA, the CDR3 is TGTGCCAGCAGCTTGTACGGACAGACCTACGAGCAGTACTTC. This encodes CASSLYGQTYEQYF.

The chain couples TRBV10-3 to TRBJ2-5; tentatively, D is TRBD1 or TRBD2 (7 bases each). This CDR3 spans 16 amino acids. Germline CDR1 ENHRY, CDR2 SYGVKD. V lost 6 bases and J lost 7, with 24 bases in between. The CDR3 nucleotides read TGTGCCATCAGCACCAAGCAGGGGGGGAATAGTGGGACCCAGTACTTC. It is translated as CAISTKQGGNSGTQYF.

V usage is TRBV5-6 and J usage is TRBJ2-3; no clear D. Trimming shortened V by 0 bases and J by 2 bases, and 13 bases separated the two germline ends. The CDR3 contains 16 residues. Germline values: CDR1 SGHDT, CDR2 YYEEEE. The CDR3 coding sequence is TGTGCCAGCAGCTTGGCCGATAGGGTATACACAGATACGCAGTATTTT. Its translation: CASSLADRVYTDTQYF.

The rearrangement links TRBV28 to TRBJ2-1; the D gene is possibly TRBD2 (6 bases). The germline CDR1 and CDR2 sequences are MDHEN and SYDVKM. Trimming took 7 bases from V and 6 from J, leaving 13 bases between them. CDR3 length: 13 amino acids. In DNA, the CDR3 is TGTGCCAGCACTCCGGGTAGCGGCAATGAGCAGTTCTTC. Its translation is CASTPGSGNEQFF.